This TCR beta chain was obtained from a study of cytomegalovirus exposure and HLA in healthy donors. Study-wide results and limits: Serostatus for CMV was the only available immune exposure information. Per a later analysis, HLA-associated TCR beta chains showed more clonal expansion than other, equally common TCR beta chains. When analyzed later, a missense DCLRE1C variant was found to be linked to TCR beta V- and J-gene trimming. Accurate HLA-A and HLA-B prediction from TCR beta sequences was reported for most subjects.

In the case of this clone: Its antigen is not known.

The PCR employed 60 Vbeta primers together with 13 Jbeta primers. TCRdb's table, derived via immunoSEQ multiplex PCR, lists solely in-frame clones and lacks some. The sample has fewer than 100,000 clones; 70% to 80% are singletons. The V gene end was trimmed by 0 bases and the J gene end by 5 bases; junction bases not matched to a gene: 7. Germline CDR1 reads MGHRA; CDR2 reads YSYEKL. This CDR3 is built from 17 residues. The V and J genes are TRBV4-1 and TRBJ2-4; 10 bases fit TRBD1. Sample: PBMCs. The sequence came from a man between 60 and 70 years old in good health and CMV-seropositive. This chain's CDR3 is CASSQDPTGGDQNIQYF. The CDR3 DNA reads as TGCGCCAGCAGCCAAGATCCGACAGGGGGCGATCAAAACATTCAGTACTTC.